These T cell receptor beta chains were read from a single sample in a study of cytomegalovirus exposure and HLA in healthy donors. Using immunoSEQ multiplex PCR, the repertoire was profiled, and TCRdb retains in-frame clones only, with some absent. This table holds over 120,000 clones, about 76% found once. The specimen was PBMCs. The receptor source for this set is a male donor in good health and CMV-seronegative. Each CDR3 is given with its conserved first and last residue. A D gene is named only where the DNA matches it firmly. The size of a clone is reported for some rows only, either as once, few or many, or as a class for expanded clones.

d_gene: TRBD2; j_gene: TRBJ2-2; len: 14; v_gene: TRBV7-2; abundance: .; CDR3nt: TGTGCCAGCAGCTTGGGAGGGGCGTCCGGGGAGCTGTTTTTT; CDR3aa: CASSLGGASGELFF
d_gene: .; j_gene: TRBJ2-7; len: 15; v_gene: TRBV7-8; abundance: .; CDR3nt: TGTGCCAGCAGCTTAGGATCCGGGGGACCCTACGAGCAGTACTTC; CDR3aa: CASSLGSGGPYEQYF
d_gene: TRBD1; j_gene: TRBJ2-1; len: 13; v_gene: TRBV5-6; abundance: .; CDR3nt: TGTGCCAGCAGCCTACAGGGGAAGAATGAGCAGTTCTTC; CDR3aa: CASSLQGKNEQFF
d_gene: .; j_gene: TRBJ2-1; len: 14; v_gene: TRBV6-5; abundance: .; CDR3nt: TGTGCCAGCAGTTACTCGAGTAGGCGGGCCGAGCAGTTCTTC; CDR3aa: CASSYSSRRAEQFF
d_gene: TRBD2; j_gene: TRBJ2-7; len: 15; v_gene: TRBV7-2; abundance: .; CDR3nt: TGTGCCAGCAGCTTAAATGGCGGGGGAGCCTACGAGCAGTACTTC; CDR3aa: CASSLNGGGAYEQYF
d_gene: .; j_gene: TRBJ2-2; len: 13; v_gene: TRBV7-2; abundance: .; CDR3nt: TGTGCCAGCAGCTTGCAGGGATACGGGGAGCTGTTTTTT; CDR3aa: CASSLQGYGELFF
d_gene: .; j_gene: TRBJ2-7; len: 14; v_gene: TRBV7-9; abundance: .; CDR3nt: TGTGCCAGCAGCTTGGCCGGAGGCTACTACGAGCAGTACTTC; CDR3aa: CASSLAGGYYEQYF
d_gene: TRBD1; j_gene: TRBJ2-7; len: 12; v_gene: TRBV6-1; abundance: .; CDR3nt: TGTGCCGGCAGCAGACAGGGGTACGAGCAGTACTTC; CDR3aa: CAGSRQGYEQYF
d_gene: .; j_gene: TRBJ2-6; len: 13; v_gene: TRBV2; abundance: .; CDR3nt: TGTGCCAGCAGGTTATCTGGGGCCAACGTCCTGACTTTC; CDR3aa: CASRLSGANVLTF
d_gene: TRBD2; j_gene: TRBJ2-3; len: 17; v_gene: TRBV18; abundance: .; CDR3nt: TGTGCCAGCTCACCGCCGGGACTAGCGGGAAGAGCAGATACGCAGTATTTT; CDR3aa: CASSPPGLAGRADTQYF
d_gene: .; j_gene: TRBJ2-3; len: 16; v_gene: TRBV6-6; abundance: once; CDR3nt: TGTGCCAGCAGTAAGAATCTACCGGTAGATTCAGATACGCAGTATTTT; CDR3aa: CASSKNLPVDSDTQYF
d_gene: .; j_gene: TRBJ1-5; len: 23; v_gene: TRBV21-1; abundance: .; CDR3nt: TGTGCCAGCAGCAAGGTAAAGGTCGGAAAGGGACAGGGGGAGTTCTATAGCAATCAGCCCCAGCATTTT; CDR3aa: CASSKVKVGKGQGEFYSNQPQHF
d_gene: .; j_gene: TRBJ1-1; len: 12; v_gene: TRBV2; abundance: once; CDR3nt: TGTGCCAGCAGGATAGAAAACACTGAAGCTTTCTTT; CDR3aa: CASRIENTEAFF
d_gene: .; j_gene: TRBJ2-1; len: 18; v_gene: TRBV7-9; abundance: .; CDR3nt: TGTGCCAGCAGCCCACTCAGGGGGTCTAGCGCCAACGACAATGAGCAGTTCTTC; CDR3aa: CASSPLRGSSANDNEQFF
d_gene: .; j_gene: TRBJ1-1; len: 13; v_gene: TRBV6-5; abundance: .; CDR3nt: TGTGCCAGCAGTCGCAAACAGGGCACTGAAGCTTTCTTT; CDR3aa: CASSRKQGTEAFF
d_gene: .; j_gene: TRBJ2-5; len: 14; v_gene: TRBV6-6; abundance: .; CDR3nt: TGTGCCAGCAGTTACATTCCCAGGGAACAGACCCAGTACTTC; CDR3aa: CASSYIPREQTQYF
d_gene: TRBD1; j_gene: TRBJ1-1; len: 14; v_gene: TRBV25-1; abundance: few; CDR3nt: TGTGCCAGCACCGAGACAGGGGCGGTCGCTGAAGCTTTCTTT; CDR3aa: CASTETGAVAEAFF
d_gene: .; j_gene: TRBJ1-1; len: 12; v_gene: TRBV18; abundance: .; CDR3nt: TGTGCCAGCTCACCACCACAGTATAAAGCTTTCTTT; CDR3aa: CASSPPQYKAFF
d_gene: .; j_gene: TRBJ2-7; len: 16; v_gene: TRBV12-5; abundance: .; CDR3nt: TGTGCTAGTGGTTTGGTAATCGGACAGTTCTCCTACGAGCAGTACTTC; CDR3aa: CASGLVIGQFSYEQYF
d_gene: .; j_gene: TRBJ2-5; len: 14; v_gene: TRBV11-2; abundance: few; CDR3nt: TGTGCCAGCAGCTTTCGGGGGAGGAGGGAGACCCAGTACTTC; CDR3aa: CASSFRGRRETQYF
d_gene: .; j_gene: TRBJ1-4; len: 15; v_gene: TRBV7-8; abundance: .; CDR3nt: TGTGCCAGCAGCTTAGCCCCATGGTTTCGGGAAAAACTGTTTTTT; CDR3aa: CASSLAPWFREKLFF
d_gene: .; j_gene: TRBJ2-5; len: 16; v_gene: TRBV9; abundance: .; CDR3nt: TGTGCCAGCAGCCCAGAGGAGGGGGGGCCGATAGAGACCCAGTACTTC; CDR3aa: CASSPEEGGPIETQYF
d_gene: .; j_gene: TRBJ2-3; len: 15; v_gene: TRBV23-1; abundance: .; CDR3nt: TGCGCCAGCAGTCAGAAGGGGGGAGGGGCAGATACGCAGTATTTT; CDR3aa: CASSQKGGGADTQYF
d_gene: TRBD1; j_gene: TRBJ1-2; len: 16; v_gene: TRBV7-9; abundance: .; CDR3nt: TGTTCCAGCAGCCCCCGGGACAGTTACTCTAACTATGGCTACACCTTC; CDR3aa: CSSSPRDSYSNYGYTF
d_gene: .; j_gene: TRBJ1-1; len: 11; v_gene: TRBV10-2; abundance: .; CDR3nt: TGCGCCACCTCCTATTACACTGAAGCTTTCTTT; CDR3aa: CATSYYTEAFF
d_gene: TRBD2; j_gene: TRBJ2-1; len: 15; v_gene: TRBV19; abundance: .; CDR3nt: TGTGCCAGTAGTCATGGGCGGGGGGTCTACAATGAGCAGTTCTTC; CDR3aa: CASSHGRGVYNEQFF
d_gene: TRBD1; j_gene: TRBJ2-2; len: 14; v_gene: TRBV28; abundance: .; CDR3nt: TGTGCCAGCAGTTACTCGGACAGGGACGGGGAGCTGTTTTTT; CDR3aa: CASSYSDRDGELFF
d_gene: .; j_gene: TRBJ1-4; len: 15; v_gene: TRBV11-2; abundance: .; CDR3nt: TGTGCCAGCAGCTTATCGGACATCTTGGAGGAAAAACTGTTTTTT; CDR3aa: CASSLSDILEEKLFF
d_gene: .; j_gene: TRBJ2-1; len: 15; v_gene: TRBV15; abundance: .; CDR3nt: TGTGCCACCAGCAGAGGTGCGAGCTCCTACAATGAGCAGTTCTTC; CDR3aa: CATSRGASSYNEQFF
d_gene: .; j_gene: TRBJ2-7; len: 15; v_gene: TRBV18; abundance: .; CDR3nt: TGTGCCAGCTCACCACCGTCGGGCAGGGTCGACGAGCAGTACTTC; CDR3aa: CASSPPSGRVDEQYF
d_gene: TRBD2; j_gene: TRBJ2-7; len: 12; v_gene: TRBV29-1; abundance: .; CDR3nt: TGCAGCGTGGCACGGGGGGGCGGCGAGCAGTACTTC; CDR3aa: CSVARGGGEQYF
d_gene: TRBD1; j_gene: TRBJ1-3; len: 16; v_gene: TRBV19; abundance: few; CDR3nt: TGTGCCAGTACCCAAAATCCGGACAGGGAGAGGCACACCATATATTTT; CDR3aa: CASTQNPDRERHTIYF
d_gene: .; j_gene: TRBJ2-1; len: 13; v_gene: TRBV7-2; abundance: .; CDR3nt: TGTGCCAGCAGCTATCGGACCCTAGGGGTGCAGTTCTTC; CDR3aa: CASSYRTLGVQFF
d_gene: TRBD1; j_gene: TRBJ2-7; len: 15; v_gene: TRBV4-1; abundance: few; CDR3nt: TGCGCCAGCAGCCAAAGCGGACAGGGGGCTTACGAGCAGTACTTC; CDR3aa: CASSQSGQGAYEQYF
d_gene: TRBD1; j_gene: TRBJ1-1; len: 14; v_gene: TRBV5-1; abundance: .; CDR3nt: TGCGCCAGCAGCAAAGGGGGCTCGGACACTGAAGCTTTCTTT; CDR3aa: CASSKGGSDTEAFF
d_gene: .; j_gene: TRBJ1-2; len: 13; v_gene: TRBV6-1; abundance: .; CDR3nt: TGTGCCAGCTCCCCAAGCATTGACTATGGCTACACCTTC; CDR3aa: CASSPSIDYGYTF
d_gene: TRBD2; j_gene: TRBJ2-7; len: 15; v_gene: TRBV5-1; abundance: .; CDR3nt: TGCGCCAGCAGCTCCCGTAGCGGGAGTAACTACGAGCAGTACTTC; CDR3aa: CASSSRSGSNYEQYF
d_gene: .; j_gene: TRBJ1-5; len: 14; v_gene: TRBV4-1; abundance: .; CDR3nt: TGCGCCAGCAGCCAAGGGTTGAGAAATCAGCCCCAGCATTTT; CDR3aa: CASSQGLRNQPQHF
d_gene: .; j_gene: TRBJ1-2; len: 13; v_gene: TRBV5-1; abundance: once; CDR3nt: TGCGCCAGCAGCCAGGGTCTCAACTATGGCTACACCTTC; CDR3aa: CASSQGLNYGYTF
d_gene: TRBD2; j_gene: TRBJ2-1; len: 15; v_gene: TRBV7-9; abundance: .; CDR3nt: TGTGCCAGCAGCTTAGTACTAGCGGGACGCAATGAGCAGTTCTTC; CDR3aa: CASSLVLAGRNEQFF
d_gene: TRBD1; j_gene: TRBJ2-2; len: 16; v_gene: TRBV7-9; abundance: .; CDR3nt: TGTGCCAGCAGCCCCAGATCGGACAGGGGGGCCGGGGAGCTGTTTTTT; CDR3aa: CASSPRSDRGAGELFF
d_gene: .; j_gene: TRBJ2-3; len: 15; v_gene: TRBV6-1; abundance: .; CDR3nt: TGTGCCAGCAGCCTCCTGGCCGGGAGCACAGATACGCAGTATTTT; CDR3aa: CASSLLAGSTDTQYF
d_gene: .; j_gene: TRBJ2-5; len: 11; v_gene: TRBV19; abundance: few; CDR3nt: TGTGCCAGTAGTACAGAAGAGACCCAGTACTTC; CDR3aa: CASSTEETQYF
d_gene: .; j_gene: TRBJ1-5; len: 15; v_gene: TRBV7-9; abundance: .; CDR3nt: TGTGCCAGCAGCTCGGCAGGGGTTCGGAATCAGCCCCAGCATTTT; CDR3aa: CASSSAGVRNQPQHF
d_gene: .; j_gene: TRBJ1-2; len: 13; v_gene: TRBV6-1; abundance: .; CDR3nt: TGTGCCAGCAGCGTCGTCCAGGGGTCTGGCTACACCTTC; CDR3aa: CASSVVQGSGYTF
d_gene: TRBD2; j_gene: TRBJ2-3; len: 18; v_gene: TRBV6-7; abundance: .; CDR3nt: TGTGCCAGCCTAAGGCGACTAGCGGGAGACCTTAGCACAGATACGCAGTATTTT; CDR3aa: CASLRRLAGDLSTDTQYF
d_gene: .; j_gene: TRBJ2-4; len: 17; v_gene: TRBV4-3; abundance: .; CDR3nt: TGCGCCAGCAGCCAAGAAGTCCGTAGACAGTACAAAAACATTCAGTACTTC; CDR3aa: CASSQEVRRQYKNIQYF
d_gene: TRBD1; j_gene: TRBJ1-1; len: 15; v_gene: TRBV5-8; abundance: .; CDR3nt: TGTGCCAGCAGCACGATACAGGGGAAGAACACTGAAGCTTTCTTT; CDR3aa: CASSTIQGKNTEAFF
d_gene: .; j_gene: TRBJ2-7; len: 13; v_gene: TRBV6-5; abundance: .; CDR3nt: TGTGCCAGCAGTTACACTTACTCCTACGAGCAGTACTTC; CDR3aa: CASSYTYSYEQYF
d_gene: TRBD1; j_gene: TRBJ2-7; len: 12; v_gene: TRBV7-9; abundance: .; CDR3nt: TGTGCCAGCAGCAGCCGGGACAGGGTGCGGTACTTC; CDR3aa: CASSSRDRVRYF
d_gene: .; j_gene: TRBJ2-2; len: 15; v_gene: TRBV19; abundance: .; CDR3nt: TGTGCCAGTAGTATGTGGGGCGAGAACACCGGGGAGCTGTTTTTT; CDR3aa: CASSMWGENTGELFF
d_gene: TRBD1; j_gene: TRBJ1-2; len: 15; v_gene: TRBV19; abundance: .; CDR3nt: TGTGCCAGTAGTATTGGGTCGACAGGGGGTGATGGCTACACCTTC; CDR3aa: CASSIGSTGGDGYTF
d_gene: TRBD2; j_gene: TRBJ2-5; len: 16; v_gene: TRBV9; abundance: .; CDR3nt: TGTGCCAGCAGCGTAGGAGGCGGGGGGGCCCAAGAGACCCAGTACTTC; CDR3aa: CASSVGGGGAQETQYF
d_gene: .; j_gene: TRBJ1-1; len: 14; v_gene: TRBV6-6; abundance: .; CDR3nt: TGTGCCAGCAGTTACGGACATATGAACACTGAAGCTTTCTTT; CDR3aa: CASSYGHMNTEAFF
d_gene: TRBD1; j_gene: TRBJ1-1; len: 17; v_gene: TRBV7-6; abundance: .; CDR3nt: TGTGCCAGCAGCTTAGCGGAGGGACAGGGATTGAACACTGAAGCTTTCTTT; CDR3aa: CASSLAEGQGLNTEAFF